These T cell receptor beta chains were read from a single sample in a study of patients and donors after allogeneic stem cell transplantation. MiXCR, run by TCRdb on the RT-PCR reads, gives a single entry per CDR3 protein. Counted here are approximately 170,000 distinct CDR3 sequences, more than 20% occurring once; the ten biggest clones make up approximately 26%. The specimen was blood, either unsorted or a sorted T cell fraction (not recorded which). The receptors come from a human donor who was either an allogeneic HSCT recipient or a stem cell or donor lymphocyte infusion donor (not recorded which). It is not recorded whose cells these are; they may come from a transplant donor. The CDR3 runs from the conserved cysteine through the conserved F or W. Fields, in order: D gene, J gene, clone size, V gene, CDR3 protein, CDR3 DNA. A D gene is named only where the DNA matches it firmly. Size is omitted from some rows. Given values are once, few, many or a class for expanded clones.

d_gene: TRBD1; j_gene: TRBJ1-5; abundance: .; v_gene: TRBV20-1; CDR3aa: CSVSEGQGALKLQHF; CDR3nt: TGCAGTGTTTCCGAGGGACAGGGGGCCCTCAAGCTCCAGCATTTT
d_gene: TRBD1; j_gene: TRBJ1-1; abundance: few; v_gene: TRBV5-5; CDR3aa: CASSLLRDSRFEAFF; CDR3nt: TGTGCCAGCAGCTTGCTGCGGGACAGTCGATTTGAAGCTTTCTTT
d_gene: .; j_gene: TRBJ1-2; abundance: .; v_gene: TRBV18; CDR3aa: CASSPPRGVDGYTF; CDR3nt: TGTGCCAGCTCACCACCACGCGGGGTGGACGGCTACACCTTC
d_gene: .; j_gene: TRBJ2-7; abundance: .; v_gene: TRBV29-1; CDR3aa: CSTYDGSRWKQYF; CDR3nt: TGCAGCACATACGATGGAAGTCGATGGAAGCAGTACTTC
d_gene: .; j_gene: TRBJ2-2; abundance: .; v_gene: TRBV7-2; CDR3aa: CASSVLSLTGELFF; CDR3nt: TGTGCCAGCAGCGTCCTATCCCTCACCGGGGAGCTGTTTTTT
d_gene: .; j_gene: TRBJ1-5; abundance: .; v_gene: TRBV4-1; CDR3aa: CASRQPGRGNQPQHF; CDR3nt: TGCGCCAGCCGTCAGCCGGGAAGGGGCAATCAGCCCCAGCATTTT
d_gene: TRBD2; j_gene: TRBJ2-7; abundance: once; v_gene: TRBV12-3/TRBV12-4; CDR3aa: CASSFSGAYEQYF; CDR3nt: TGTGCCAGCAGTTTCAGCGGGGCCTACGAGCAGTACTTC
d_gene: TRBD1; j_gene: TRBJ1-2; abundance: many; v_gene: TRBV20-1; CDR3aa: CSAPGPGQTTANYGYTF; CDR3nt: TGCAGTGCTCCTGGCCCGGGACAGACAACCGCTAACTATGGCTACACCTTC
d_gene: .; j_gene: TRBJ1-1; abundance: .; v_gene: TRBV3-1; CDR3aa: CASSLIGGGAEAFF; CDR3nt: TGTGCCAGCAGCCTCATAGGTGGGGGAGCTGAAGCTTTCTTT
d_gene: .; j_gene: TRBJ2-2; abundance: .; v_gene: TRBV7-2; CDR3aa: CARDRENTGELFF; CDR3nt: TGTGCCAGGGACAGAGAGAACACCGGGGAGCTGTTTTTT
d_gene: .; j_gene: TRBJ2-7; abundance: once; v_gene: TRBV27; CDR3aa: CASRTGGDYEQYF; CDR3nt: TGTGCCAGCAGAACAGGGGGGGACTACGAGCAGTACTTC
d_gene: .; j_gene: TRBJ2-3; abundance: .; v_gene: TRBV20-1; CDR3aa: CSARDWAGTDTQYF; CDR3nt: TGCAGTGCTAGAGATTGGGCGGGAACAGATACGCAGTATTTT
d_gene: TRBD2; j_gene: TRBJ2-1; abundance: .; v_gene: TRBV7-9; CDR3aa: CASSPSGIPYNEQFF; CDR3nt: TGTGCCAGCAGTCCCAGCGGGATACCTTACAATGAGCAGTTCTTC
d_gene: .; j_gene: TRBJ1-2; abundance: .; v_gene: TRBV20-1; CDR3aa: CSARDPEIRYGYTF; CDR3nt: TGCAGTGCTAGAGATCCGGAGATTAGATATGGCTACACCTTC
d_gene: .; j_gene: TRBJ1-2; abundance: .; v_gene: TRBV28; CDR3aa: CASSFQGGYGYTF; CDR3nt: TGTGCCAGCAGCTTCCAGGGCGGCTATGGCTACACCTTC
d_gene: .; j_gene: TRBJ1-5; abundance: few; v_gene: TRBV5-1; CDR3aa: CASSWGAGQPQHF; CDR3nt: TGCGCCAGCAGCTGGGGGGCAGGTCAGCCCCAGCATTTT
d_gene: TRBD1; j_gene: TRBJ2-1; abundance: few; v_gene: TRBV12-3/TRBV12-4; CDR3aa: CASSLNLVGQGDNEQFF; CDR3nt: TGTGCCAGCAGTCTCAATCTGGTTGGGCAGGGGGACAATGAGCAGTTCTTC
d_gene: TRBD2; j_gene: TRBJ2-4; abundance: few; v_gene: TRBV20-1; CDR3aa: CSASGHSSGAKNIQYF; CDR3nt: TGCAGTGCTAGCGGCCATTCTAGCGGAGCCAAAAACATTCAGTACTTC
d_gene: .; j_gene: TRBJ1-1; abundance: .; v_gene: TRBV2; CDR3aa: CASSPPLSFTEAFF; CDR3nt: TGTGCCAGCAGCCCACCTTTATCGTTCACTGAAGCTTTCTTT
d_gene: .; j_gene: TRBJ2-1; abundance: .; v_gene: TRBV5-1; CDR3aa: CASSLPPATAIFSYNEQFF; CDR3nt: TGCGCCAGCAGCTTGCCGCCGGCTACAGCTATTTTCTCCTACAATGAGCAGTTCTTC
d_gene: TRBD1; j_gene: TRBJ1-5; abundance: .; v_gene: TRBV20-1; CDR3aa: CSARKDREKPQHF; CDR3nt: TGCAGTGCTAGAAAAGACAGGGAAAAGCCCCAGCATTTT
d_gene: TRBD1; j_gene: TRBJ2-5; abundance: .; v_gene: TRBV28; CDR3aa: CASSSPGQGSGTQYF; CDR3nt: TGTGCCAGCAGTTCCCCCGGACAGGGATCAGGCACCCAGTACTTC
d_gene: .; j_gene: TRBJ1-2; abundance: many; v_gene: TRBV29-1; CDR3aa: CSVEEWGVMDYGYTF; CDR3nt: TGCAGCGTTGAAGAGTGGGGGGTAATGGACTATGGCTACACCTTC
d_gene: .; j_gene: TRBJ1-1; abundance: few; v_gene: TRBV12-3/TRBV12-4; CDR3aa: CASSFSRGGTEAFF; CDR3nt: TGTGCCAGCAGTTTCTCGAGAGGGGGGACTGAAGCTTTCTTT
d_gene: .; j_gene: TRBJ1-2; abundance: few; v_gene: TRBV12-3/TRBV12-4; CDR3aa: CASSPLPGYGYTF; CDR3nt: TGTGCCAGCAGCCCGCTGCCAGGCTATGGCTACACCTTC
d_gene: TRBD1; j_gene: TRBJ1-6; abundance: few; v_gene: TRBV20-1; CDR3aa: CSAVNAGQNNSPLHF; CDR3nt: TGCAGTGCCGTAAATGCGGGACAGAATAATTCACCCCTCCACTTT
d_gene: .; j_gene: TRBJ2-1; abundance: few; v_gene: TRBV9; CDR3aa: CASSVEGNEQFF; CDR3nt: TGTGCCAGCAGCGTAGAAGGGAATGAGCAGTTCTTC
d_gene: .; j_gene: TRBJ2-1; abundance: .; v_gene: TRBV18; CDR3aa: CASSRGGSSYNEQFF; CDR3nt: TGTGCCAGCTCACGGGGCGGAAGCTCCTACAATGAGCAGTTCTTC
d_gene: .; j_gene: TRBJ1-1; abundance: .; v_gene: TRBV12-3/TRBV12-4; CDR3aa: CASSSQVFNTEAFF; CDR3nt: TGTGCCAGCAGCTCCCAGGTTTTCAACACTGAAGCTTTCTTT
d_gene: .; j_gene: TRBJ1-4; abundance: .; v_gene: TRBV18; CDR3aa: CASSPPDRHEKLFF; CDR3nt: TGTGCCAGCTCACCACCGGACCGACATGAAAAACTGTTTTTT
d_gene: .; j_gene: TRBJ1-4; abundance: few; v_gene: TRBV10-3; CDR3aa: CAVKISGDEKLFF; CDR3nt: TGTGCCGTCAAGATCTCAGGTGATGAAAAACTGTTTTTT
d_gene: .; j_gene: TRBJ1-2; abundance: few; v_gene: TRBV7-2; CDR3aa: CASSLAQGIPPGYTF; CDR3nt: TGTGCCAGCAGCTTAGCGCAGGGCATCCCACCAGGCTACACCTTC
d_gene: .; j_gene: TRBJ1-1; abundance: many; v_gene: TRBV25-1; CDR3aa: CASTDPGDSTEAFF; CDR3nt: TGTGCCAGCACCGATCCGGGGGATTCCACTGAAGCTTTCTTT
d_gene: .; j_gene: TRBJ1-5; abundance: few; v_gene: TRBV20-1; CDR3aa: CSARDRRGWNQPQHF; CDR3nt: TGCAGTGCTAGAGATAGGAGAGGGTGGAATCAGCCCCAGCATTTT
d_gene: .; j_gene: TRBJ1-5; abundance: .; v_gene: TRBV3-1; CDR3aa: CASSRGGNQPQHF; CDR3nt: TGTGCCAGCAGCCGGGGAGGCAATCAGCCCCAGCATTTT